A selection of T cell receptor beta chains follows, all from one sample in a study of shared clonotypes between healthy human individuals. The table came from immunoSEQ multiplex PCR; TCRdb's copy has only in-frame clones and leaves some out. The sample includes 1,500,000 or so clones, approximately 97% of them seen just once. The sample comprised naive CD4+ T cells sorted from blood. The receptors here all came from a man aged 25 to 40 in good health. The CDR3 runs from the conserved cysteine through the conserved F or W. Fields, in order: J gene, V gene, D gene, CDR3 protein. The D gene is left open where the match is weak.

J gene: TRBJ2-7; V gene: TRBV6-6; D gene: TRBD1; CDR3 protein: CASSSPGQAYEQYF
J gene: TRBJ2-2; V gene: TRBV14; D gene: NA; CDR3 protein: CASSQSGRTGELFF
J gene: TRBJ2-5; V gene: TRBV11-3; D gene: NA; CDR3 protein: CASSQGMVETQYF
J gene: TRBJ2-3; V gene: TRBV9; D gene: NA; CDR3 protein: CASSLPEGNTQYF
J gene: TRBJ2-7; V gene: TRBV21-1; D gene: NA; CDR3 protein: CASSNISSYEQYF
J gene: TRBJ2-3; V gene: TRBV28; D gene: NA; CDR3 protein: CASRSRTDTQYF
J gene: TRBJ2-7; V gene: TRBV5-3; D gene: NA; CDR3 protein: CARAVSGHSYEQYF
J gene: TRBJ1-4; V gene: TRBV9; D gene: TRBD1; CDR3 protein: CASSVDSGQGVEKLFF
J gene: TRBJ2-3; V gene: TRBV19; D gene: TRBD2; CDR3 protein: CASSISAGAADTQYF
J gene: TRBJ1-4; V gene: TRBV28; D gene: NA; CDR3 protein: CASTPPGRSNEKLFF
J gene: TRBJ2-2; V gene: TRBV27; D gene: NA; CDR3 protein: CASSPLSTGELFF